This TCR beta chain was profiled in a study of control samples from healthy donors and cancer patients. Produced via immunoSEQ multiplex PCR; TCRdb's table is partial and in-frame only. The sample lists 150,000 to 200,000 clones, around 95% occurring once. The receptor was isolated from a woman between 35 and 50 years old in good health. Specimen: blood.

Written as DNA, the CDR3 is TGCGCCAGCAGCCAAGAGGGGACGCGGACCGGGCGGGCCCTCCACTTT. It codes for CASSQEGTRTGRALHF. The J gene is TRBJ1-6, the V gene TRBV4-3, with D possibly matching TRBD1 (5 bases). Germline CDR1 and CDR2: LGHNA and YSLEER. The CDR3 has 16 amino acids. Trimming cost V 0 bases and J 14 bases, with 20 bases left between them.